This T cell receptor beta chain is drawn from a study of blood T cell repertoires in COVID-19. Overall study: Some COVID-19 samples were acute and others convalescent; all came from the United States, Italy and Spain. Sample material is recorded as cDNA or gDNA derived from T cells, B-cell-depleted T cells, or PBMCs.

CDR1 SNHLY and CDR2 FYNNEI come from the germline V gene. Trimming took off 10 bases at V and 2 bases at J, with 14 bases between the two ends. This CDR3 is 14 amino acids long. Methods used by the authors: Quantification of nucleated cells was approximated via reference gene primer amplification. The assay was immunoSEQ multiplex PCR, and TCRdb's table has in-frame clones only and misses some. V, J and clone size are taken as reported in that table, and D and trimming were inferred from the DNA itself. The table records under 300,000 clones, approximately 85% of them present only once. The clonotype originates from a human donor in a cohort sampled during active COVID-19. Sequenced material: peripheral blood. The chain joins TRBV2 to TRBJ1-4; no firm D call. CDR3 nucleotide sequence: TGTGCCACCACCAAGACAAGTACTAATGAAAAACTGTTTTTT. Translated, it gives CATTKTSTNEKLFF.